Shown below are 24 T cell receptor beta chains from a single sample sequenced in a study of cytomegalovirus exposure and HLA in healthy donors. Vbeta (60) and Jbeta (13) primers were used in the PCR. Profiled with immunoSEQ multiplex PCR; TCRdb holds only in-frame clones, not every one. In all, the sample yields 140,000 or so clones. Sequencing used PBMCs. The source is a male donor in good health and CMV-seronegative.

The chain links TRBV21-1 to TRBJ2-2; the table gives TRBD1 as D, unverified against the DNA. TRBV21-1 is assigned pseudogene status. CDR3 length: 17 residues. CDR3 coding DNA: TGTGCCAGCAGCACCGAAAGGGGACAGGGAGGGACCGGGGAGCTGTTTTTT. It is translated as CASSTERGQGGTGELFF.

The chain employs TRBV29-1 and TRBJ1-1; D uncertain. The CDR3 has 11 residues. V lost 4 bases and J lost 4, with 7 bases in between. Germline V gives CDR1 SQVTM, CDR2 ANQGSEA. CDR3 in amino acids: CSVGQVTEAFF. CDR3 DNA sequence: TGCAGCGTTGGGCAGGTCACTGAAGCTTTCTTT.

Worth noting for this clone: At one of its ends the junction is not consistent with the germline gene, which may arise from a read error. The CDR3 DNA sequence: TGTGCCAGCATAGACAGGGATGGATACACCATATATTTT. Protein: CASIDRDGYTIYF. The chain joins TRBV6-6 to TRBJ1-3; 7 positions match TRBD1. CDR1 MNHNY and CDR2 SVGAGI come from the germline V gene (reference sequence). The CDR3 is made up of 13 amino acids.

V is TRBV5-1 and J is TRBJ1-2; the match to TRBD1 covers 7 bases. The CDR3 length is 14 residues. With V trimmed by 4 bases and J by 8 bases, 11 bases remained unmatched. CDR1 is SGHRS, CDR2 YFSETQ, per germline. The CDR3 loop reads CASSPGTVKSGYTF. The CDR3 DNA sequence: TGCGCCAGCAGCCCCGGGACAGTTAAATCCGGCTACACCTTC.

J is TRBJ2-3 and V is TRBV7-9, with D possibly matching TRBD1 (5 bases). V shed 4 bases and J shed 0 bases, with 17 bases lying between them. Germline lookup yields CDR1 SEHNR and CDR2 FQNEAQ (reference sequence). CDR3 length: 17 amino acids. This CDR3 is CASSSQWVGESTDTQYF. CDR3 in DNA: TGTGCCAGCAGCTCCCAATGGGTAGGGGAAAGCACAGATACGCAGTATTTT.

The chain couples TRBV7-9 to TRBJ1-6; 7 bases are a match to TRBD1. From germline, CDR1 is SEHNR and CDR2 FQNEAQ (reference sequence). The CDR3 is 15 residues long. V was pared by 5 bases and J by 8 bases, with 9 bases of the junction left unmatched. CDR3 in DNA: TGTGCCAGCAGCCAGAGACAGGGACCTCATTCACCCCTCCACTTT. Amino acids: CASSQRQGPHSPLHF.

The CDR3 loop is CASSPGQGLSGANVLTF. DNA for the CDR3: TGTGCCAGCAGCCCGGGACAGGGGCTCTCTGGGGCCAACGTCCTGACTTTC. The gene calls are TRBV7-2 and TRBJ2-6, with 10 bases lining up with TRBD1. The CDR3 sequence is 17 residues long. Germline loops: CDR1 SGHTA, CDR2 FQGNSA. The V and J ends lost 5 bases and 0 bases, in that order; junction bases with no gene match: 4. Using reference TRBV7-2 and TRBJ2-6 for the parts outside the CDR3, the full variable domain is GAGVSQSPSNKVTEKGKDVELRCDPISGHTALYWYRQSLGQGLEFLIYFQGNSAPDKSGLPSDRFSAERTGGSVSTLTIQRTQQEDSAVYLCASSPGQGLSGANVLTFGAGSRLTVL.

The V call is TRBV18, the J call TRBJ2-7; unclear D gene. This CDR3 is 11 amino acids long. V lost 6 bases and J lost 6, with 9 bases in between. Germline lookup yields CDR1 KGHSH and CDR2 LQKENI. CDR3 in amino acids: CASSLTGEQYF. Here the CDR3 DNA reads TGTGCCAGCTCCCTAACCGGCGAGCAGTACTTC.

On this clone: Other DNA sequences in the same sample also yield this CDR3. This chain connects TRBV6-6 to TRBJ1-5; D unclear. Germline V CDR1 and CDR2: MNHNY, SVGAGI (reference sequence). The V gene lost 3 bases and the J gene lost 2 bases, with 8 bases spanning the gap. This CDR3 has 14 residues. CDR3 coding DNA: TGTGCCAGCAGTTATGGGCAGGGCAATCAGCCCCAGCATTTT. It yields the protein CASSYGQGNQPQHF.

This chain's CDR3 is CASSIGWGQMNTEAFF. The CDR3 region has the DNA TGTGCCAGTAGTATAGGGTGGGGGCAAATGAACACTGAAGCTTTCTTT. The rearrangement links TRBV19 to TRBJ1-1; perhaps TRBD1 as D (6 bases). CDR3 size: 16 residues. Germline values: CDR1 LNHDA, CDR2 SQIVND (reference sequence). Trimming pared 1 base from V and 0 bases from J, leaving 12 bases between.

CDR3 loop: CSAGGSYEQYF. The CDR3 bases are TGCAGCGCCGGGGGGTCCTACGAGCAGTACTTC. The rearrangement uses TRBV29-1 and TRBJ2-7; 7 bases are a match to TRBD2. V was pared by 7 bases and J by 1 base, with 1 base of the junction left unmatched. The CDR3 is 11 amino acids. Germline V lookup: CDR1 SQVTM, CDR2 ANQGSEA.

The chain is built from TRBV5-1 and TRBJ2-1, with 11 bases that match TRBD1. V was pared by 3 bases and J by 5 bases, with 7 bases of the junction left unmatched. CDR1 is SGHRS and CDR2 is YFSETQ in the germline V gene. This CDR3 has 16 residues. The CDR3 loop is CASSSSGTGGHNEQFF. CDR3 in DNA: TGCGCCAGCAGCTCCTCCGGGACAGGGGGGCACAATGAGCAGTTCTTC.

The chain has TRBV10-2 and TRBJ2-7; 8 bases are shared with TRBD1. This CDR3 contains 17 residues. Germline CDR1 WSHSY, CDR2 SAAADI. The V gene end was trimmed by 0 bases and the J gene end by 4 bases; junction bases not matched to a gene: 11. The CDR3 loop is CASSESTPAGGWYEQYF. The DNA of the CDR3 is TGCGCCAGCAGTGAGTCGACTCCGGCAGGGGGCTGGTACGAGCAGTACTTC.

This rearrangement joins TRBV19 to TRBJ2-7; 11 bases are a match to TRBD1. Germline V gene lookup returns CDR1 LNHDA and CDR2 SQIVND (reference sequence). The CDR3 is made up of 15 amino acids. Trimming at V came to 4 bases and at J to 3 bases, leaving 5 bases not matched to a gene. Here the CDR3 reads CASSTPGQGVYEQYF. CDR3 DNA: TGTGCCAGTAGTACCCCGGGACAGGGGGTCTACGAGCAGTACTTC.

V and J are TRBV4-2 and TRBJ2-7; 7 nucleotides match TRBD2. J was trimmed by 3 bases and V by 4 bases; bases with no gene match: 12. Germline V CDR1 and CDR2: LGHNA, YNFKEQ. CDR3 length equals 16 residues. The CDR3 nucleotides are TGTGCCAGCAGCCCCTTCGTGGGAGGGCCTAGCTACGAGCAGTACTTC. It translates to CASSPFVGGPSYEQYF.

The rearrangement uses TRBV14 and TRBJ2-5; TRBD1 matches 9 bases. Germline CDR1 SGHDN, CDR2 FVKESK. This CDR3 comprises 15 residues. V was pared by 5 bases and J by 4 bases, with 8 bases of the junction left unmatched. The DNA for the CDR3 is TGTGCCAGCAGCGCCTGGGGACAGGGAAGAGAGACCCAGTACTTC. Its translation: CASSAWGQGRETQYF.

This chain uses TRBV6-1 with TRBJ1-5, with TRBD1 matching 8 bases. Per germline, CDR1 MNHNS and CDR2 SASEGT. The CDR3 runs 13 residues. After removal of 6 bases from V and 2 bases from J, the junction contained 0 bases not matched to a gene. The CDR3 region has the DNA TGTGCCAGCAGGGACAGGGGCAATCAGCCCCAGCATTTT. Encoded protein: CASRDRGNQPQHF.

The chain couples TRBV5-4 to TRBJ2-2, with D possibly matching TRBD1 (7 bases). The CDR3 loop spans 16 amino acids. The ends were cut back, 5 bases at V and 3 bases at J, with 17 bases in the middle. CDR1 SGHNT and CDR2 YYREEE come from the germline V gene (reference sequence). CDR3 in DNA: TGTGCCAGCAGTACCGCAGACAGGGAGGACACCGGGGAGCTGTTTTTT. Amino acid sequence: CASSTADREDTGELFF.

CDR3 bases: TGTGCCACCAGCAGAGGCAGGCCCGGCTACACCTTC. Translated, it gives CATSRGRPGYTF. V usage is TRBV15 and J usage is TRBJ1-2; D unclear. Trimming removed 1 base at V and 8 bases at J, with 8 bases between. The germline V gene encodes CDR1 LNHNV and CDR2 YYDKDF (reference sequence). The CDR3 covers 12 residues.

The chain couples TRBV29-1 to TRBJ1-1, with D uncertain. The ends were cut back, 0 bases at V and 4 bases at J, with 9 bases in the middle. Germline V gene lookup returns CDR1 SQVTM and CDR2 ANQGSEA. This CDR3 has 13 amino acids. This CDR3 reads CSVEDRLSTEAFF. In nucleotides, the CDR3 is TGCAGCGTTGAAGATCGTTTGTCCACTGAAGCTTTCTTT.

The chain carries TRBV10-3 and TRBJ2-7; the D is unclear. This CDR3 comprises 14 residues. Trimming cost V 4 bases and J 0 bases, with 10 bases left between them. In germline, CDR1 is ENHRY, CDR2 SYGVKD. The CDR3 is CAISGGRSSYEQYF. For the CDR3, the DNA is TGTGCCATCAGTGGAGGCAGAAGCTCCTACGAGCAGTACTTC.

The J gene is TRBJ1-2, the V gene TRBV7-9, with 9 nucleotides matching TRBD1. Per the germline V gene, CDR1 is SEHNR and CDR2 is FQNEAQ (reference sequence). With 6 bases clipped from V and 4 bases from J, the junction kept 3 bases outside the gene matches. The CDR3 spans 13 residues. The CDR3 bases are TGTGCCAGCAGACTACAGGGGGCCTATGGCTACACCTTC. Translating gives CASRLQGAYGYTF.

CDR3 in amino acids: CASSVDRGTEAFF. DNA for the CDR3: TGTGCCAGCAGTGTCGACAGGGGCACTGAAGCTTTCTTT. J is TRBJ1-1 and V is TRBV2; 8 bases match TRBD1. Germline V gene sequence: CDR1 SNHLY, CDR2 FYNNEI. The V gene end was trimmed by 4 bases and the J gene end by 4 bases; junction bases not matched to a gene: 2. The CDR3 totals 13 residues.

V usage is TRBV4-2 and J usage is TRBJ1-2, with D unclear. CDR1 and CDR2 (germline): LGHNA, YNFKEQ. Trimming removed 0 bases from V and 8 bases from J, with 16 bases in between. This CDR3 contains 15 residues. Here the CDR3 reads CASSQEGAGRSGYTF. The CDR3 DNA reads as TGTGCCAGCAGCCAAGAAGGTGCCGGTCGGAGCGGCTACACCTTC.